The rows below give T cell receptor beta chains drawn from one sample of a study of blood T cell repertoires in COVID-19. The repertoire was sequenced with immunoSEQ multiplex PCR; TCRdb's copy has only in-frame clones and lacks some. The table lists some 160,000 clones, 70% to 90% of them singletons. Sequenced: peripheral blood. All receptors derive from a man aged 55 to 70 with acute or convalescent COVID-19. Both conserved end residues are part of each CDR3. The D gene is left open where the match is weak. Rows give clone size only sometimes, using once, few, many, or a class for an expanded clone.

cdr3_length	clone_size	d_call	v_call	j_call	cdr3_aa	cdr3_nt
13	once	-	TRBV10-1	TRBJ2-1	CASSPSVGDEQFF	TGCGCCAGCAGCCCCTCCGTCGGTGATGAGCAGTTCTTC
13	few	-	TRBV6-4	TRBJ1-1	CASRAEGNTEAFF	TGTGCCAGCAGGGCCGAGGGGAACACTGAAGCTTTCTTT
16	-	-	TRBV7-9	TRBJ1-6	CASSLGGGRTDSPLHF	TGTGCCAGCAGCTTAGGGGGGGGGAGAACCGATTCACCCCTCCACTTT
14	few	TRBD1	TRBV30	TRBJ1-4	CAWSVGTGGEKLFF	TGTGCCTGGAGTGTAGGGACAGGTGGAGAAAAACTGTTTTTT
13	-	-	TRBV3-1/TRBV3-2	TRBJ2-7	CASSLSRTYEQYF	TGTGCCAGCAGCCTCAGTCGTACCTACGAGCAGTACTTC
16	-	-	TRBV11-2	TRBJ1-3	CASSPNTPNSGNTIYF	TGTGCCAGCAGCCCGAACACACCAAACTCTGGAAACACCATATATTTT
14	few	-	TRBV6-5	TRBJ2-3	CASRRTPSTDTQYF	TGTGCCAGCAGAAGGACTCCTAGCACAGATACGCAGTATTTT
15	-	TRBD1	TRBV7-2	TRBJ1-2	CASSSRRDRVGGYTF	TGTGCCAGCAGCTCGAGGCGGGACAGGGTGGGTGGCTACACCTTC
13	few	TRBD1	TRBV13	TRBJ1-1	CASRRTGNTEAFF	TGTGCCAGCAGGCGGACAGGTAACACTGAAGCTTTCTTT
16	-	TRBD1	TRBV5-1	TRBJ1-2	CASSSGTGGVRGGYTF	TGCGCCAGCAGCTCCGGGACAGGGGGCGTTCGGGGTGGCTACACCTTC
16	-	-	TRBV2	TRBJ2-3	CASSNTWETLADTQYF	TGTGCCAGCAGTAATACATGGGAGACGCTAGCAGATACGCAGTATTTT